This is a list of T cell receptor beta chains from one sample in a study of blood T cell repertoires in COVID-19. Using immunoSEQ multiplex PCR, the repertoire was profiled, and TCRdb retains in-frame clones only, with some absent. The top ten clones hold 4.5% to 5% of a sample with approximately 220,000 clones, around 82% of them seen once. Sequencing used PBMCs or T cells enriched from blood (not recorded which). The receptors were gathered from a woman between 50 and 59 years old who had been exposed to COVID-19. The CDR3 runs from the conserved cysteine through the conserved F or W. D genes are given only for firm matches.

j_call d_call v_call cdr3_length cdr3_aa
TRBJ1-2 NA TRBV6-6 15 CASSYSMAGGSGYTF
TRBJ2-6 NA TRBV5-6 14 CATLRGSGANVLTF
TRBJ1-1 TRBD1 TRBV7-2 14 CASSLAPLQGEAFF
TRBJ1-1 TRBD1 TRBV4-2 17 CASSQDWGDRGLKWAFF
TRBJ1-1 NA TRBV7-8 13 CASSRGLGTEAFF
TRBJ1-4 NA TRBV28 15 CASSPPGGGGEKLFF
TRBJ2-1 TRBD1 TRBV12-5 15 CASGLRTGRTNEQFF
TRBJ1-2 NA TRBV18 14 CASSPRETRSGYTF
TRBJ2-4 TRBD1 TRBV5-8 16 CASSTGQGGPKNIQYF
TRBJ1-1 TRBD1 TRBV28 14 CASSFSTGLFEAFF
TRBJ1-2 TRBD1 TRBV9 15 CASSVGAGGNYGYTF
TRBJ1-5 TRBD1 TRBV2 16 CASGGEMTGNNQPQHF
TRBJ2-1 NA TRBV29-1 12 CSVVEGPNEQFF
TRBJ1-1 NA TRBV5-5 13 CASSGAVNTEAFF
TRBJ1-1 TRBD1 TRBV7-9 14 CASSPEGAMTEAFF
TRBJ2-2 TRBD1 TRBV28 16 CASSSSGTGNTGELFF
TRBJ2-2 NA TRBV7-2 15 CASSLVGRVTGELFF
TRBJ2-1 NA TRBV19 14 CASSFRTAANEQFF
TRBJ1-2 TRBD1 TRBV18 14 CASSPETGGQGYTF
TRBJ1-6 TRBD1 TRBV11-2 13 CASSSDRASPLHF
TRBJ2-7 TRBD1 TRBV5-4 16 CASSPGSYRGPYEQYF
TRBJ2-3 TRBD1 TRBV7-9 15 CASSSGQEVSGTQYF
TRBJ1-6 TRBD1 TRBV6-5 15 CASRGDRGDNSPLHF
TRBJ1-2 NA TRBV20-1 11 CSAAVNYGYTF
TRBJ1-1 NA TRBV4-3 13 CASSQSLADEAFF
TRBJ2-2 NA TRBV28 14 CASSPSTDTGELFF
TRBJ1-6 TRBD1 TRBV5-4 18 CASGFGQGVIGTDSPLHF
TRBJ2-3 TRBD2 TRBV10-3 16 CAISESASGISDTQYF
TRBJ2-6 NA TRBV27 18 CASSPSRRTYSGANVLTF
TRBJ1-2 NA TRBV12-3/TRBV12-4 12 CASSFLGAGYTF
TRBJ1-1 NA TRBV19 12 CASLVQGTEAFF
TRBJ1-1 TRBD1 TRBV5-5 20 CASSFSGQGAQISWNTEAFF
TRBJ2-5 TRBD1 TRBV7-9 15 CASSIGDRDQETQYF
TRBJ2-7 NA TRBV3-1/TRBV3-2 13 CASSRGTSYEQYF
TRBJ2-2 NA TRBV6-5 11 CASHRGGELFF
TRBJ2-1 TRBD1 TRBV6-5 13 CASRDRGPNEQFF
TRBJ1-5 NA TRBV4-1 16 CASSQEGRKSNQPQHF
TRBJ1-2 TRBD1 TRBV6-2/TRBV6-3 16 CASSPGQETRNYGYTF
TRBJ1-6 NA TRBV7-8 15 CASSLGSSLYSPLHF
TRBJ2-7 TRBD1 TRBV2 14 CASSESTGKNEQYF
TRBJ2-7 TRBD1 TRBV24-1 16 CATSDETGTGKEEQYF
TRBJ1-5 TRBD1 TRBV7-2 15 CASSPRGASSQPQHF
TRBJ1-1 TRBD1 TRBV5-1 14 CASSFGTGYTEAFF
TRBJ1-2 TRBD1 TRBV6-6 15 CASSTPTGGIYGYTF
TRBJ1-2 NA TRBV12-3/TRBV12-4 13 CASSFGGDYGYTF